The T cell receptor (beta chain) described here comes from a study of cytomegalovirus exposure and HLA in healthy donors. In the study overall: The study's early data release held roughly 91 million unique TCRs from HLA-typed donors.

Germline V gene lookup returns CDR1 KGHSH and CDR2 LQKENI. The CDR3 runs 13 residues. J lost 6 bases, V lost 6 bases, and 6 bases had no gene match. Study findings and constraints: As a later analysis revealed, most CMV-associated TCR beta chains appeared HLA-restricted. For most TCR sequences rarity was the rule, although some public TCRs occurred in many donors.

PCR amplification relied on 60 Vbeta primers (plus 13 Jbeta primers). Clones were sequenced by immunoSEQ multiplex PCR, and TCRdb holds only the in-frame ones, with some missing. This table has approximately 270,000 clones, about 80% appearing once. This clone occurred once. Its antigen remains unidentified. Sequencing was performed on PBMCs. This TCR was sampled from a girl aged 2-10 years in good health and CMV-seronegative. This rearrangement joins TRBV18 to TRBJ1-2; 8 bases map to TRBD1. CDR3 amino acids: CASSLDRVNGYTF. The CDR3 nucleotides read TGTGCCAGCTCGCTGGACAGGGTAAATGGCTACACCTTC.